These 10 T cell receptor beta chains share one sample of origin, sequenced in a study of preoperative IRX-2 immunotherapy in early breast cancer. Treatment denoted: preoperative locoregional IRX-2 cytokine immunotherapy. The assay was immunoSEQ multiplex PCR, and TCRdb's table has in-frame clones only and misses some. Altogether about 98,000 clones are present, approximately 90% being singletons, with the ten largest covering roughly 2%. The sample in question was tumor tissue, obtained after IRX-2 immunotherapy. The receptors come from a human donor with breast cancer.

The rearrangement uses TRBV11-3 and TRBJ1-5; D is unclear. V was cut by 0 bases and J by 0 bases, with 6 bases left in between. There are 15 residues in the CDR3. CDR1 SGHNT and CDR2 YENEEA come from the germline V gene. DNA of the CDR3: TGTGCCAGCAGCTTAGATGAGGTTAGCAATCAGCCCCAGCATTTT. It is translated as CASSLDEVSNQPQHF.

The genes are TRBV6-8 and TRBJ1-5; no firm D call. From germline, CDR1 is MNHGY and CDR2 SAAAGT. Trimming removed 8 bases at V and 3 bases at J, with 11 bases between. The CDR3 totals 13 residues. The CDR3 is CASRGQDNQPQHF. The CDR3 DNA sequence: TGTGCCAGCCGCGGGCAGGACAATCAGCCCCAGCATTTT.

V is TRBV18 and J is TRBJ2-3, with D hard to call. The V and J ends lost 5 bases and 4 bases respectively, with 10 bases between them. The CDR3 is 13 amino acids. Germline CDR1 and CDR2: KGHSH and LQKENI. The CDR3 here is CASSTTGPDTQYF. CDR3 DNA sequence: TGTGCCAGCTCAACCACGGGTCCAGATACGCAGTATTTT.

The chain is built from TRBV29-1 and TRBJ1-1; D gene ambiguous. This CDR3 has 13 residues. The ends were cut back, 6 bases at V and 10 bases at J, with 21 bases in the middle. Germline values: CDR1 SQVTM, CDR2 ANQGSEA. CDR3 sequence reads: CSVTPRIYGGAFF. DNA for the CDR3: TGCAGCGTCACCCCAAGGATTTACGGAGGAGCTTTCTTT. The full variable domain, in which reference TRBV29-1 and TRBJ1-1 provide the parts outside the CDR3, is SAVISQKPSRDICQRGTSLTIQCQVDSQVTMMFWYRQQPGQSLTLIATANQGSEATYESGFVIDKFPISRPNLTFSTLTVSNMSPEDSSIYLCSVTPRIYGGAFFGQGTRLTVV.

The chain uses TRBV7-8 and TRBJ1-2, with 10 bases matching TRBD1. V shed 5 bases, J shed 7 bases, and the junction held 4 bases outside the gene matches. Germline V CDR1 and CDR2: SGHVS, FQNEAQ. The CDR3 consists of 13 residues. The CDR3 coding sequence is TGTGCCAGCAGCCCCAGGGACAGGGGTGGCTACACCTTC. Translation gives CASSPRDRGGYTF.

The rearrangement joins TRBV5-1 to TRBJ1-1; maybe TRBD1 (5 bases). The germline CDR1 and CDR2 sequences are SGHRS and YFSETQ. The CDR3 extends over 14 amino acids. V was cut by 6 bases and J by 5 bases, with 17 bases left in between. The chain's CDR3 is CASTMEGPGTEAFF. The CDR3 DNA reads as TGCGCCAGCACCATGGAGGGGCCGGGGACTGAAGCTTTCTTT.

This rearrangement joins TRBV19 to TRBJ2-7, with 7 nucleotides matching TRBD2. V lost 6 bases to trimming and J lost 2 bases; unmatched junction nucleotides: 10. There are 15 residues in the CDR3. The germline CDR1 and CDR2 sequences are LNHDA and SQIVND (reference sequence). As DNA, the CDR3 is TGTGCCAGTAGGTCGGGCGGGGGTCAAACCTACGAGCAGTACTTC. Amino acids: CASRSGGGQTYEQYF.

Regarding this clone: Distinct nucleotide sequences in the sample also encode this CDR3. This chain joins TRBV19 and TRBJ2-1; D is uncertain. The CDR3 contains 12 residues. Trimming took off 9 bases at V and 0 bases at J, with 6 bases between the two ends. From germline, CDR1 is LNHDA and CDR2 SQIVND (reference sequence). CDR3 sequence (DNA): TGTGCCAGCTCCCCCTCCTACAATGAGCAGTTCTTC. As protein: CASSPSYNEQFF.

The gene calls are TRBV11-3 and TRBJ1-4; D unresolved. The germline V gene encodes CDR1 SGHNT and CDR2 YENEEA. This CDR3 contains 15 residues. The germline V and J ends were trimmed by 0 bases and 8 bases, with 13 bases remaining between them. CDR3 sequence (DNA): TGTGCCAGCAGCTTAGAGGACTCCCGCGGAGAAAAACTGTTTTTT. This sequence encodes CASSLEDSRGEKLFF.

The J gene is TRBJ2-1, the V gene TRBV29-1, with unresolved D. Germline V CDR1 and CDR2: SQVTM, ANQGSEA. The CDR3 loop spans 14 amino acids. The V end lost 4 bases, the J end lost 0 bases, and 10 bases lay between the germline ends. DNA for the CDR3: TGCAGCGTTGTGCAGTTAGCCTCCTACAATGAGCAGTTCTTC. Translation: CSVVQLASYNEQFF.